Below are 28 T cell receptor beta chains sequenced from a single sample in a study of technical replicates of blood from a handful of donors. Generated by immunoSEQ multiplex PCR, the TCRdb table keeps only in-frame clones and is missing some. This table holds 70,000 to 95,000 clones, about 91% found once. Material for sequencing was T cells isolated from PBMCs. The source is a human donor in good health. Some clones in this sample may be carry-over from other donors' samples.

The chain uses TRBV29-1 and TRBJ1-3, with a tentative D call TRBD1 (6 bases). The V end was cut by 7 bases, the J end by 7 bases, with 20 bases between. The CDR3 runs 14 residues. Germline CDR1 and CDR2: SQVTM and ANQGSEA. This CDR3 is CSASDSTARNTIYF. DNA for the CDR3: TGCAGCGCTTCGGACAGCACTGCCCGGAACACCATATATTTT.

The gene calls are TRBV19 and TRBJ1-2, with a tentative D call TRBD1 (5 bases). The CDR3 loop spans 15 amino acids. CDR1 is LNHDA and CDR2 is SQIVND in the germline V gene (reference sequence). V lost 1 base and J lost 8, with 17 bases in between. CDR3: CASSIGRGSIFGYTF. The CDR3 nucleotides are TGTGCCAGTAGTATAGGTAGGGGTTCTATTTTCGGCTACACCTTC. The variable domain in full, with the rest retrieved from reference TRBV19 and TRBJ1-2, is DGGITQSPKYLFRKEGQNVTLSCEQNLNHDAMYWYRQDPGQGLRLIYYSQIVNDFQKGDIAEGYSVSREKKESFPLTVTSAQKNPTAFYLCASSIGRGSIFGYTFGSGTRLTVV.

The chain combines TRBV6-1 with TRBJ2-6; 8 bases line up with TRBD1. V was pared by 4 bases and J by 2 bases, with 1 base of the junction left unmatched. Germline V gene sequence: CDR1 MNHNS, CDR2 SASEGT. This CDR3 is 15 amino acids long. This chain's CDR3 is CASSAQGAGANVLTF. For the CDR3, the DNA is TGTGCCAGCAGTGCACAGGGGGCTGGGGCCAACGTCCTGACTTTC.

This clone was detected once. The chain uses TRBV7-3 and TRBJ2-1; 9 positions agree with TRBD2. This CDR3 comprises 18 residues. Germline assignment: CDR1 SGHTA and CDR2 FQGTGA. V lost 0 bases and J lost 0; bases outside the gene matches: 6. The chain's CDR3 is CASSLTPSGGHSYNEQFF. Here the CDR3 DNA reads TGTGCCAGCAGCTTAACCCCCAGCGGGGGGCACTCCTACAATGAGCAGTTCTTC. Based on the CDR3 plus reference TRBV7-3 and TRBJ2-1, the full variable domain is GAGVSQTPSNKVTEKGKYVELRCDPISGHTALYWYRQSLGQGPEFLIYFQGTGAADDSGLPNDRFFAVRPEGSVSTLKIQRTERGDSAVYLCASSLTPSGGHSYNEQFFGPGTRLTVL.

This rearrangement joins TRBV5-5 to TRBJ2-7; possibly TRBD1 for D (6 bases). V was cut by 1 base and J by 3 bases, with 11 bases left in between. This CDR3 is 14 amino acids long. Germline V gene sequence: CDR1 SGHKS, CDR2 YYEKEE (reference sequence). CDR3 region: CASSLNRAGYEQYF. As DNA, the CDR3 is TGTGCCAGCAGCTTGAACAGGGCGGGCTACGAGCAGTACTTC.

The rearrangement uses TRBV6-5 and TRBJ2-7; D might be TRBD1 (5 bases). V shed 0 bases and J shed 5 bases, with 17 bases lying between them. The V gene's germline CDR1 is MNHEY and CDR2 SVGAGI. The CDR3 contains 16 residues. The CDR3 bases are TGTGCCAGCAGTTACTCTTTAGGGGAACGATTAAACGAGCAGTACTTC. Amino acids: CASSYSLGERLNEQYF.

The chain carries TRBV5-1 and TRBJ2-3; a possible D gene is TRBD2 (5 bases). The CDR3 loop spans 15 amino acids. Between the trimmed V and J ends, which lost 6 bases and 2 bases, there was a span of 16 bases. Germline loops: CDR1 SGHRS, CDR2 YFSETQ. The CDR3 coding sequence is TGCGCCAGCACCGAGGAGCGGAGTCACACAGATACGCAGTATTTT. As protein: CASTEERSHTDTQYF. Drawing the rest from reference TRBV5-1 and TRBJ2-3, the complete variable domain is KAGVTQTPRYLIKTRGQQVTLSCSPISGHRSVSWYQQTPGQGLQFLFEYFSETQRNKGNFPGRFSGRQFSNSRSEMNVSTLELGDSALYLCASTEERSHTDTQYFGPGTRLTVL.

The chain has TRBV18 and TRBJ1-1, with D uncertain. Per germline, CDR1 KGHSH and CDR2 LQKENI. Trimming shortened V by 3 bases and J by 6 bases, and 14 bases separated the two germline ends. The CDR3 is made up of 14 amino acids. CDR3 sequence (DNA): TGTGCCAGCTCACCGGCGGGCCTTATCCCTGAAGCTTTCTTT. Translated: CASSPAGLIPEAFF.

V is TRBV5-4 and J is TRBJ2-5; D remains unclear. The V end was cut by 0 bases, the J end by 2 bases, with 2 bases between. This CDR3 has 12 amino acids. Germline V gene sequence: CDR1 SGHNT, CDR2 YYREEE (reference sequence). For the CDR3, the DNA is TGTGCCAGCAGCTTGGTACAAGAGACCCAGTACTTC. Protein: CASSLVQETQYF.

This clone was seen once. The genes are TRBV21-1 and TRBJ2-7; TRBD1, the table's D call, was not compared with the DNA. TRBV21-1 is classified as a pseudogene. The CDR3 extends over 15 amino acids. The CDR3 DNA reads TGTGCCAGCAGCAACCAGGGGGACAGGGTGAATGAGCAGTACTTC. Translation gives CASSNQGDRVNEQYF.

The chain combines TRBV4-1 with TRBJ1-1; possibly TRBD1 for D (5 bases). Per the germline V gene, CDR1 is MGHRA and CDR2 is YSYEKL. V dropped 3 bases and J dropped 4 bases, with 18 bases sitting between them. This CDR3 is 16 amino acids long. The CDR3 nucleotides are TGCGCCAGCAGCCATATCGGTCGGGGGATCGGCACTGAAGCTTTCTTT. It is translated as CASSHIGRGIGTEAFF.

The V call is TRBV11-2, the J call TRBJ2-1, with 10 nucleotides matching TRBD2. From germline, CDR1 is SGHAT and CDR2 FQNNGV. The CDR3 is 15 residues long. V dropped 1 base and J dropped 4; count of bases not matched to a gene: 1. The CDR3 sequence is CASSLGAGGYNEQFF. Written as DNA, the CDR3 is TGTGCCAGCAGCTTAGGAGCGGGAGGGTACAATGAGCAGTTCTTC.

The chain is built from TRBV6-5 and TRBJ2-7; possible D gene TRBD1, 6 bases. From germline, CDR1 is MNHEY and CDR2 SVGAGI. The CDR3 has 13 amino acids. V was cut by 2 bases and J by 3 bases, with 8 bases left in between. The CDR3 region is CASSYGTHYEQYF. The CDR3 DNA is TGTGCCAGCAGTTACGGGACACACTACGAGCAGTACTTC.

The CDR3 sequence: CATSRVAGSDYEQYF. Written as DNA, the CDR3 is TGTGCCACCAGCAGAGTTGCAGGCTCGGACTACGAGCAGTACTTC. This chain joins TRBV15 and TRBJ2-7, with D unclear. CDR1 and CDR2 (germline): LNHNV, YYDKDF (reference sequence). There are 15 residues in the CDR3. The germline V and J ends were trimmed by 1 base and 3 bases, with 13 bases remaining between them.

This clone was counted between two and nine times. V is TRBV5-5 and J is TRBJ2-7; no clear D. V lost 0 bases and J lost 5, with 12 bases in between. The CDR3 contains 14 residues. The V gene's germline CDR1 is SGHKS and CDR2 YYEKEE (reference sequence). This CDR3 is CASSLEQEEDEQYF. CDR3 sequence (DNA): TGTGCCAGCAGCTTGGAGCAGGAAGAAGACGAGCAGTACTTC.

This rearrangement joins TRBV6-5 to TRBJ1-1; D not resolved. The germline V gene encodes CDR1 MNHEY and CDR2 SVGAGI. The V and J ends lost 7 bases and 2 bases respectively, with 11 bases between them. The CDR3 consists of 13 residues. This CDR3 reads CASTRGPNTEAFF. For the CDR3, the DNA is TGTGCCAGCACCCGAGGCCCCAACACTGAAGCTTTCTTT.

This clone was counted between two and nine times. The chain employs TRBV29-1 and TRBJ1-1; D is uncertain. The CDR3 has 12 amino acids. Germline V gene sequence: CDR1 SQVTM, CDR2 ANQGSEA. The V and J ends lost 3 bases and 1 base respectively, with 6 bases between them. In DNA, the CDR3 is TGCAGCGTTGATAACTGGAACACTGAAGCTTTCTTT. It codes for CSVDNWNTEAFF.

The V gene is TRBV5-1, the J gene TRBJ1-2; the D gene is possibly TRBD1 (6 bases). Germline-derived CDR1 and CDR2 are SGHRS and YFSETQ. This CDR3 contains 17 residues. V lost 4 bases and J 2 bases, leaving 21 bases between the germline ends. CDR3 protein: CASSTAMNLRGNYGYTF. The CDR3 bases are TGCGCCAGCAGCACCGCTATGAACCTCAGGGGAAACTATGGCTACACCTTC.

The genes are TRBV11-2 and TRBJ2-5; TRBD1 matches at 9 bases. Germline V gene sequence: CDR1 SGHAT, CDR2 FQNNGV. The ends lost 2 bases at V and 5 bases at J; junction bases unmatched: 9. CDR3 length: 16 residues. CDR3 region: CASSLRTTGGFETQYF. The DNA of the CDR3 is TGTGCCAGCAGCTTAAGGACGACAGGGGGGTTCGAGACCCAGTACTTC.

J is TRBJ2-1 and V is TRBV15; 12 nucleotides match TRBD2. V was clipped by 3 bases and J by 12 bases; unmatched bases: 18. The V gene's germline CDR1 is LNHNV and CDR2 YYDKDF (reference sequence). This CDR3 is built from 18 residues. The DNA of the CDR3 is TGTGCCACCAGCAGCAGCCGGGGGACTAGCGGGCCAGGTCTCGGGCAGTTCTTC. This translates into CATSSSRGTSGPGLGQFF. Looking up the rest from reference TRBV15 and TRBJ2-1 gives the full variable domain: DAMVIQNPRYQVTQFGKPVTLSCSQTLNHNVMYWYQQKSSQAPKLLFHYYDKDFNNEADTPDNFQSRRPNTSFCFLDIRSPGLGDTAMYLCATSSSRGTSGPGLGQFFGPGTRLTVL.

The chain is built from TRBV5-6 and TRBJ2-2, with 10 bases fitting TRBD2. Germline trimming cut 1 base from V and 5 bases from J; bases unmatched to any gene: 8. There are 17 residues in the CDR3. Germline V gene sequence: CDR1 SGHDT, CDR2 YYEEEE. The CDR3 DNA is TGTGCCAGCAGCTTGAATCCGGGACTAGCGTATACCGGGGAGCTGTTTTTT. Protein product: CASSLNPGLAYTGELFF. The complete variable domain, with remaining parts taken from reference TRBV5-6 and TRBJ2-2, reads DAGVTQSPTHLIKTRGQQVTLRCSPKSGHDTVSWYQQALGQGPQFIFQYYEEEERQRGNFPDRFSGHQFPNYSSELNVNALLLGDSALYLCASSLNPGLAYTGELFFGEGSRLTVL.

V is TRBV4-2 and J is TRBJ1-2, with unresolved D. V shed 2 bases and J shed 5 bases, with 12 bases lying between them. Germline CDR1 is LGHNA and CDR2 is YNFKEQ. This CDR3 has 14 residues. CDR3 sequence reads: CASSQLLEGYGYTF. CDR3 coding DNA: TGTGCCAGCAGCCAACTCCTAGAGGGTTATGGCTACACCTTC.

The CDR3 is CASTGTGSEKLFF. CDR3 nucleotides: TGTGCCAGCACGGGGACAGGGTCCGAAAAACTGTTTTTT. The J gene is TRBJ1-4, the V gene TRBV4-2; TRBD1 agrees at 9 bases. This CDR3 has 13 amino acids. J gave up 8 bases and V 7 bases, and 5 bases lay outside the gene matches. Germline V gene sequence: CDR1 LGHNA, CDR2 YNFKEQ.

The rearrangement uses TRBV7-9 and TRBJ1-2, with 7 bases identical to TRBD1. The length of the CDR3 is 15 residues. The germline gives CDR1 SEHNR, CDR2 FQNEAQ (reference sequence). J gave up 0 bases and V 1 base, and 2 bases lay outside the gene matches. In nucleotides, the CDR3 is TGTGCCAGCAGCTTAGAGACAGGGTCTAACTATGGCTACACCTTC. Translation gives CASSLETGSNYGYTF.

This clone was counted only a few times. Sequence at one end of the junction differs from germline and may be a read error. The chain carries TRBV27 and TRBJ2-7, with D hard to call. Germline CDR1 reads MNHEY; CDR2 reads SMNVEV (reference sequence). CDR3 length: 13 residues. CDR3: CASSLSSAYEQYF. In DNA form, the CDR3 reads TGTGCCAGCAGTCTATCGTCCGCCTACGAGCAGTACTTC.

This clone was picked up one time. The chain couples TRBV30 to TRBJ1-2; D may be TRBD1 (6 bases). Germline values: CDR1 GTSNPN, CDR2 SVGIG (reference sequence). V lost 0 bases to trimming and J lost 3 bases, with 8 bases between them. The CDR3 totals 13 residues. The CDR3 reads CAWSVRTDYGYTF. CDR3 nucleotide sequence: TGTGCCTGGAGTGTGCGGACAGACTATGGCTACACCTTC.

The genes are TRBV7-6 and TRBJ2-2; D gene unclear. Trimming shortened V by 5 bases and J by 1 base, and 8 bases separated the two germline ends. The CDR3 has 14 amino acids. Germline V gene lookup returns CDR1 SGHVS and CDR2 FNYEAQ. CDR3 amino acids: CASSPPENTGELFF. The CDR3 region has the DNA TGTGCCAGCAGCCCCCCAGAGAACACCGGGGAGCTGTTTTTT. The complete variable domain, with remaining parts taken from reference TRBV7-6 and TRBJ2-2, reads GAGVSQSPRYKVTKRGQDVALRCDPISGHVSLYWYRQALGQGPEFLTYFNYEAQQDKSGLPNDRFSAERPEGSISTLTIQRTEQRDSAMYRCASSPPENTGELFFGEGSRLTVL.

The chain combines TRBV15 with TRBJ2-3, with D possibly being TRBD2 (5 bases). Trimming pared 1 base from V and 0 bases from J, leaving 8 bases between. Germline loops: CDR1 LNHNV, CDR2 YYDKDF (reference sequence). The CDR3 spans 15 residues. The CDR3 DNA is TGTGCCACCAGCAGAGGGCGGACTAGCACAGATACGCAGTATTTT. It codes for CATSRGRTSTDTQYF.